This T cell receptor beta chain emerged from a study of blood T cell repertoires in COVID-19. About the study: Some COVID-19 samples were acute and others convalescent; all came from the United States, Italy and Spain. PBMCs, B-cell-depleted T cells, or T cells were the source of the cDNA or gDNA that made up the material.

Authors' methods: The authors estimated nucleated cell counts from reference gene primer amplification. Profiled with immunoSEQ multiplex PCR; TCRdb holds only in-frame clones, not every one. Clonal size and the V and J genes are those of that table, whereas D and trimming came from the DNA. The profile shows some 250,000 clones, around 88% of them singletons. The CDR3 is 14 residues long. Looked up from germline, CDR1 is SGHNT and CDR2 is YYREEE (reference sequence). The V end was cut by 0 bases, the J end by 4 bases, with 10 bases between. The clonotype comes from a man older than 75 with acute or convalescent COVID-19. Sequencing was performed on peripheral blood. This chain links TRBV5-4 with TRBJ1-2; the D is unclear. The CDR3 region has the DNA TGTGCCAGCAGCTTGGTCGAGGTGAGCTATGGCTACACCTTC. Translation: CASSLVEVSYGYTF.